Listed below are T cell receptor beta chains from one sample, sequenced in a study of T cell clonotyping in hematopoietic cell transplantation. Generated by immunoSEQ multiplex PCR, the TCRdb table keeps only in-frame clones and is missing some. The sample lists 6,200 or so clones, approximately 35% occurring once. This specimen consisted of peripheral blood mononuclear cells, obtained 30 days after allogeneic stem cell transplant. The receptors derive from a female patient aged 60 to 70 who had an allogeneic stem cell transplant, so the T cells may come from the graft donor. Some clones in this sample may be carry-over from other donors' samples. Both conserved end residues are part of each CDR3. The D gene is left open where the match is weak. Not every row has a clone size; where given, it reads once, few, many or a size class.

-	TRBV27	TRBJ2-7	-	TGTGCCAGCAGTTTAGGGAACTACGAGCAGTACTTC	CASSLGNYEQYF
-	TRBV7-7	TRBJ2-5	few	TGTGCTAGCAGCTCAGGCGGGACGGGAAGACAAGAGACCCAGTACTTC	CASSSGGTGRQETQYF
-	TRBV29-1	TRBJ1-1	once	TGCAGCGTTCAACAGACGATGAACACTGAAGCTTTCTTT	CSVQQTMNTEAFF
-	TRBV5-4	TRBJ2-1	-	TGTGCCAGCAGCCCTGGGCAATGGGGCAATGAGCAGTTCTTC	CASSPGQWGNEQFF
-	TRBV29-1	TRBJ1-1	-	TGCAGCGCTGGACAGCTGAACACTGAAGCTTTCTTT	CSAGQLNTEAFF
-	TRBV7-3	TRBJ2-7	few	TGTGCCAGCAGCCTTTGGCCGGGGGAAGTATACGAGCAGTACTTC	CASSLWPGEVYEQYF
-	TRBV30	TRBJ2-7	-	TGTGCCTGGAGTGGGGGCAATCTAAATACCTACGAGCAGTACTTC	CAWSGGNLNTYEQYF
TRBD1	TRBV7-8	TRBJ1-1	few	TGTGCCAGCAGCTTAGCGAACAGGGGACGAGGTACTGAAGCTTTCTTT	CASSLANRGRGTEAFF
-	TRBV7-2	TRBJ2-7	few	TGTGCCAGCAGCTTAGCAGGCGCGGCTAGCGTCTCCTACGAGCAGTACTTC	CASSLAGAASVSYEQYF
-	TRBV29-1	TRBJ1-2	-	TGCAGCGTTGAAGGCCAGGGTGAAGGCTACACCTTC	CSVEGQGEGYTF
-	TRBV6-5	TRBJ1-2	-	TGTGCCAGCAGTTTAGCAGGGACTTATGGCTACACCTTC	CASSLAGTYGYTF
TRBD1	TRBV6-5	TRBJ1-2	-	TGTGCCAGCAGTTACCAGGGGGGGAAGGGTGGCTACACCTTC	CASSYQGGKGGYTF
TRBD2	TRBV6-5	TRBJ2-7	medium-sized	TGTGCCAGCAGTTACAAGGGAGGGGAGTACGAGCAGTACTTC	CASSYKGGEYEQYF
TRBD2	TRBV5-1	TRBJ2-7	once	TGCGCCAGCAGCTTGGAAACTAGCGGGAACTACGAGCAGTACTTC	CASSLETSGNYEQYF
-	TRBV4-2	TRBJ1-1	once	TGTGCCAGCAGCCAAGTTGGAGGGGGAGGTACTGAAGCTTTCTTT	CASSQVGGGGTEAFF
TRBD2	TRBV7-9	TRBJ2-1	medium-sized	TGTGCTGGAGCGGGAGGGCCGGACAATGAGCAGTTCTTC	CAGAGGPDNEQFF
-	TRBV19	TRBJ1-5	few	TGTGCCAGTACTATCAACCCAGGCCAGAGCAATCAGCCCCAGCATTTT	CASTINPGQSNQPQHF
-	TRBV19	TRBJ2-7	-	TGTGCCACCCAACTCGGGGGCTCCTACGAGCAGTACTTC	CATQLGGSYEQYF
-	TRBV6-5	TRBJ1-5	-	TGTGCCACCTCCTTAGACATTAATCAGCCCCAGCATTTT	CATSLDINQPQHF
-	TRBV6-6	TRBJ1-4	-	TGTGCCAGCAGATCCGACGTCGCATCCGAAAAACTGTTTTTT	CASRSDVASEKLFF
-	TRBV30	TRBJ1-2	-	TGTGCCAGCCGTACTTCAGCCCTAGGGGGCTACACCTTC	CASRTSALGGYTF
-	TRBV30	TRBJ1-5	-	TGTGCCTGGAGTGTACACGGTAGCAATCAGCCCCAGCATTTT	CAWSVHGSNQPQHF
-	TRBV30	TRBJ1-4	-	TGTGCCTGGAGTGTACACCGTGAAAAACTGTTTTTT	CAWSVHREKLFF
TRBD1	TRBV5-4	TRBJ1-1	-	TGTGCCAGCAGTTATCCCGGGACAGCGAACACTGAAGCTTTCTTT	CASSYPGTANTEAFF
TRBD1	TRBV30	TRBJ2-7	few	TGTGCCTGGAGAAGGGACAGACCCCACGAGCAGTACTTC	CAWRRDRPHEQYF
-	TRBV4-3	TRBJ1-2	-	TGCGCCAGCAGCCAACGTAGGGCGGGAGGGGATCGGGGCGGCTACACCTTC	CASSQRRAGGDRGGYTF
-	TRBV29-1	TRBJ2-5	few	TGCAGCGTTGAGCCTACAGCCTACCAAGAGACCCAGTACTTC	CSVEPTAYQETQYF
-	TRBV28	TRBJ2-7	few	TGTGCCAGCAGTTTAGGGACGGCTATCTACGAGCAGTACTTC	CASSLGTAIYEQYF
TRBD1	TRBV30	TRBJ1-1	-	TGTGCCTGGAGTGTACAGGGGGCGACTGAAGCTTTCTTT	CAWSVQGATEAFF
TRBD2	TRBV30	TRBJ2-2	once	TGTGCCTGGAGTTCGGGACTAGCAAGGGCCGGGGAGCTGTTTTTT	CAWSSGLARAGELFF